The present TCR beta chain was sequenced within a study of monozygotic twins with inflammatory bowel disease. As to this clonotype: Its antigen is still unknown.

The study, taken as a whole, reports: No difference in repertoire similarity was seen between concordant and discordant twins, possibly because power was limited.

This CDR3 spans 15 amino acids. Germline V CDR1 and CDR2: SGHRS, YFSETQ. TCRdb reanalyzed the 5' RACE reads, giving one entry per CDR3 protein sequence and no DNA. There are over 200,000 distinct CDR3 sequences in the sample, with roughly 1.5% held by the top ten. The source material was blood. The chain combines TRBV5-1 with TRBJ1-1. The TCR sequence derives from a human donor with ulcerative colitis or Crohn's disease, or a healthy co-twin of an affected twin (not recorded which). CDR3 region: CASSLGLPGGTEAFF.